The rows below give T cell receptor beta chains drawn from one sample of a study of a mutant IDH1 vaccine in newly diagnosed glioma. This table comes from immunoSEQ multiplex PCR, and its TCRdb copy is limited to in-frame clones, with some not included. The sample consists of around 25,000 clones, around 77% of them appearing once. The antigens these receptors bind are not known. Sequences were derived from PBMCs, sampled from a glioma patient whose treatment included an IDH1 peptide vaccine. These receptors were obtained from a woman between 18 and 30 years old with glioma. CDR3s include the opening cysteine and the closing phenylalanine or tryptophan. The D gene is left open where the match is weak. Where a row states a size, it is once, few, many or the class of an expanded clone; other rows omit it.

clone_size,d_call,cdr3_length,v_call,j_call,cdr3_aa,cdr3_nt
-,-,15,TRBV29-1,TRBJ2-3,CSAYPLGEGVDTQYF,TGCAGCGCCTACCCCCTAGGGGAGGGGGTAGATACGCAGTATTTT
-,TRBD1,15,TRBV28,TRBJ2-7,CASSFNGQGASEQYF,TGTGCCAGCAGTTTTAATGGGCAGGGGGCATCCGAGCAGTACTTC
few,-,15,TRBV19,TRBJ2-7,CASSIGGGGSYEQYF,TGTGCCAGTAGTATAGGAGGAGGGGGGTCCTACGAGCAGTACTTC
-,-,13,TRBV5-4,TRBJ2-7,CASSTYRVGEQYF,TGTGCCAGCAGCACTTACAGGGTTGGCGAGCAGTACTTC
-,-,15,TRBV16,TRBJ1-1,CASSQNPRVNTEAFF,TGTGCCAGCAGCCAGAACCCTCGAGTGAACACTGAAGCTTTCTTT
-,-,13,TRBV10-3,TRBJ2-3,CASGTDNTDTQYF,TGTGCCAGCGGGACGGACAACACAGATACGCAGTATTTT
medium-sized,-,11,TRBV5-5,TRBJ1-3,CASSTMGTIYF,TGTGCCAGCAGCACCATGGGCACCATATATTTT
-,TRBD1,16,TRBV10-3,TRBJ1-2,CAISESTGGGLIGYTF,TGTGCCATCAGTGAGTCGACAGGGGGCGGTTTAATTGGCTACACCTTC
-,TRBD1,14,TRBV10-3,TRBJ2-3,CAISDDREPDTQYF,TGTGCCATCAGTGACGACAGGGAGCCAGATACGCAGTATTTT
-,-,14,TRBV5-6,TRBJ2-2,CASNPIGDPGELFF,TGTGCCAGCAACCCAATCGGGGATCCCGGGGAGCTGTTTTTT
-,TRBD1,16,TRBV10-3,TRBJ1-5,CAISAADTGGLQPQHF,TGTGCCATCAGCGCGGCCGATACAGGGGGCTTGCAGCCCCAGCATTTT
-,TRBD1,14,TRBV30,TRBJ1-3,CAWSPGTGGNTIYF,TGTGCCTGGAGTCCCGGGACAGGGGGGAACACCATATATTTT
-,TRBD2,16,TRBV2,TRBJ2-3,CARGLAGTSSTDTQYF,TGTGCCAGAGGACTAGCGGGGACGTCGAGCACAGATACGCAGTATTTT
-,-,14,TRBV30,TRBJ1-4,CAWSGDSTRRKLFF,TGTGCCTGGAGTGGGGACTCGACTAGGCGGAAACTGTTTTTT
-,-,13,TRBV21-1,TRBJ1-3,CASRTLPRWPIYF,TGTGCCAGCAGAACGCTACCCCGGTGGCCCATATATTTT
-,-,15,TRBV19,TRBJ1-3,CASSFPGFGGNTIYF,TGTGCCAGTAGTTTCCCGGGCTTCGGGGGAAACACCATATATTTT
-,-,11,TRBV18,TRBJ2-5,CASSLQETQYF,TGTGCCAGCTCGCTCCAAGAGACCCAGTACTTC
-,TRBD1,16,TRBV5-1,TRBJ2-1,CASSLFRDRVYNEQFF,TGCGCCAGCAGCTTGTTCCGGGACAGGGTTTACAATGAGCAGTTCTTC
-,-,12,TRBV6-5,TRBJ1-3,CASSSPGNTIYF,TGTGCCAGCAGTAGCCCTGGAAACACCATATATTTT
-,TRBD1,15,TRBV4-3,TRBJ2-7,CASSQGTGGTYEQYF,TGCGCCAGCAGCCAAGGGACAGGGGGCACCTACGAGCAGTACTTC
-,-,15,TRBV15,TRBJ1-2,CATSRDRAHSYGYTF,TGTGCCACCAGCAGAGACAGGGCCCACTCCTATGGCTACACCTTC
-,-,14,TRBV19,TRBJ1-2,CASSLGRGHYGYTF,TGTGCCAGTAGTCTTGGACGGGGTCACTATGGCTACACCTTC
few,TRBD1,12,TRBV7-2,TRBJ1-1,CASSKGAIEAFF,TGTGCCAGCAGCAAGGGGGCGATTGAAGCTTTCTTT
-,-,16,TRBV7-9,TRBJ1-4,CASSAGTLPTNEKLFF,TGTGCCAGCAGCGCAGGGACACTACCAACTAATGAAAAACTGTTTTTT